These T cell receptor beta chains were read from a single sample in a study of breast tumors, draining lymph nodes, adjacent tissues. MiXCR, run by TCRdb on the multiplex PCR reads, gives a single entry per CDR3 protein. In the table there are 45,000 to 60,000 distinct CDR3 sequences, approximately 22% of which are singletons. The specimen was breast tumor tissue. The receptors originated from a female donor with breast cancer. Some clones in this sample may be carry-over from other donors' samples. The conserved cysteine and the conserved F or W are not part of the CDR3 here. Each record gives: V gene, J gene, CDR3 length, CDR3 protein.

V gene: TRBV24-1; J gene: TRBJ2-5; CDR3 length: 13; CDR3 protein: ATSDKGLGEETQY
V gene: TRBV5-6; J gene: TRBJ1-1; CDR3 length: 10; CDR3 protein: ASTWRNTEAF
V gene: TRBV19; J gene: TRBJ1-2; CDR3 length: 14; CDR3 protein: ASSRGWANTNYGYT
V gene: TRBV20-1; J gene: TRBJ2-7; CDR3 length: 11; CDR3 protein: SARDLKGYEQY
V gene: TRBV30; J gene: TRBJ2-1; CDR3 length: 12; CDR3 protein: AWSVRGRMNEQF
V gene: TRBV2; J gene: TRBJ1-5; CDR3 length: 11; CDR3 protein: ASADRDNQPQH
V gene: TRBV5-5; J gene: TRBJ2-1; CDR3 length: 15; CDR3 protein: ASSLLPTSGRNNEQF
V gene: TRBV28; J gene: TRBJ2-7; CDR3 length: 13; CDR3 protein: ASTLSGRALYEQY
V gene: TRBV7-3; J gene: TRBJ2-6; CDR3 length: 17; CDR3 protein: ASSLPGQATITGANVLT
V gene: TRBV10-3; J gene: TRBJ2-7; CDR3 length: 12; CDR3 protein: AISRDRVAYEQY
V gene: TRBV20-1; J gene: TRBJ2-2; CDR3 length: 14; CDR3 protein: SARAPGQDYTGELF
V gene: TRBV29-1; J gene: TRBJ1-1; CDR3 length: 10; CDR3 protein: SVEYGNTEAF
V gene: TRBV3-1; J gene: TRBJ1-5; CDR3 length: 12; CDR3 protein: ASSQAGSNQPQH
V gene: TRBV15; J gene: TRBJ2-3; CDR3 length: 11; CDR3 protein: ATSRDPLDTQY
V gene: TRBV12-3/TRBV12-4; J gene: TRBJ1-6; CDR3 length: 12; CDR3 protein: ASSPTGAGSPLH
V gene: TRBV6-1; J gene: TRBJ2-7; CDR3 length: 10; CDR3 protein: ASSWRTYEQY
V gene: TRBV5-6; J gene: TRBJ1-2; CDR3 length: 18; CDR3 protein: ASSFMVGAVRKTLNYGYT
V gene: TRBV5-1; J gene: TRBJ1-2; CDR3 length: 15; CDR3 protein: ASSLAGTGTSNYGYT
V gene: TRBV5-6; J gene: TRBJ2-3; CDR3 length: 12; CDR3 protein: ASERVAGRYTQY
V gene: TRBV5-1; J gene: TRBJ2-2; CDR3 length: 14; CDR3 protein: ASSLLAGANTGELF
V gene: TRBV14; J gene: TRBJ1-2; CDR3 length: 11; CDR3 protein: ASSQEWRVGYT
V gene: TRBV18; J gene: TRBJ2-2; CDR3 length: 11; CDR3 protein: ASTHENTGELF
V gene: TRBV3-1; J gene: TRBJ2-1; CDR3 length: 12; CDR3 protein: ASSPGAGPNEQF
V gene: TRBV20-1; J gene: TRBJ2-6; CDR3 length: 14; CDR3 protein: SASKDGSSGASVLT
V gene: TRBV6-2/TRBV6-3; J gene: TRBJ1-2; CDR3 length: 12; CDR3 protein: ASSAYRGQGVYT
V gene: TRBV29-1; J gene: TRBJ2-5; CDR3 length: 11; CDR3 protein: SVRLGSGETQY
V gene: TRBV27; J gene: TRBJ2-1; CDR3 length: 10; CDR3 protein: ASSTRVDEQF